One sample yielded the 30 T cell receptor beta chains listed below, sequenced in a study of cytotoxic CD8 clonotypes in ibrutinib-treated CLL. Method: immunoSEQ multiplex PCR; TCRdb's copy keeps in-frame clones and lacks some. The sample includes roughly 330,000 clones, 67% seen only once; the top ten take 6.3%. The sequencing used PBMCs, collected after 36 months of ibrutinib treatment. All receptors come from a human donor with chronic lymphocytic leukemia.

V gene TRBV5-8 combines with J gene TRBJ2-7; 8 positions match TRBD2. Germline assignment: CDR1 SGHTS and CDR2 YDEGEE. The CDR3 runs to 18 residues. J lost 7 bases, V lost 4 bases, and 22 bases had no gene match. This chain's CDR3 is CASSLLTSPLAGVDEQYF. CDR3 coding DNA: TGTGCCAGCAGCCTCCTTACTTCCCCGCTAGCGGGTGTGGATGAGCAGTACTTC.

The V and J genes are TRBV27 and TRBJ2-5; 10 bases are shared with TRBD1. Losses at the gene ends were 0 bases for V and 5 bases for J; bases not matched to a gene: 6. Germline CDR1 and CDR2: MNHEY and SMNVEV (reference sequence). The CDR3 contains 16 residues. CDR3 nucleotides: TGTGCCAGCAGTTTATCTCGCGACAGGGGGCTGGAGACCCAGTACTTC. Encoded protein: CASSLSRDRGLETQYF.

This rearrangement joins TRBV4-1 to TRBJ2-5, with D maybe TRBD2 (7 bases). The V end lost 1 base, the J end lost 2 bases, and 14 bases lay between the germline ends. Germline V gives CDR1 MGHRA, CDR2 YSYEKL. The CDR3 spans 16 residues. DNA of the CDR3: TGCGCCAGCAGCCAAGTCACGGGGGGCTGGCAAGAGACCCAGTACTTC. Its protein product is CASSQVTGGWQETQYF.

The rearrangement joins TRBV5-1 to TRBJ1-2; D gene uncertain. Per germline, CDR1 SGHRS and CDR2 YFSETQ. This CDR3 spans 13 amino acids. V lost 2 bases and J 5 bases, leaving 10 bases between the germline ends. CDR3 sequence: CASSLEQSYGYTF. The DNA for the CDR3 is TGCGCCAGCAGCTTAGAACAGAGTTATGGCTACACCTTC.

This clone was counted once. This sequence joins TRBV6-4 and TRBJ1-2; D unresolved. The CDR3 totals 15 residues. CDR1 is MRHNA, CDR2 SNTAGT, per germline. The V end was cut by 0 bases, the J end by 4 bases, with 12 bases between. Here the CDR3 DNA reads TGTGCCAGCAGTGACTCGGGTCGTTGTAGCTATGGCTACACCTTC. Translated, it gives CASSDSGRCSYGYTF.

The chain links TRBV2 to TRBJ2-7, with D possibly matching TRBD2 (5 bases). Germline loops: CDR1 SNHLY, CDR2 FYNNEI. Trimming removed 7 bases from V and 0 bases from J, with 7 bases in between. The CDR3 runs 12 residues. The DNA of the CDR3 is TGTGCCAGCATGAGGGACTCCTACGAGCAGTACTTC. Protein product: CASMRDSYEQYF.

This chain uses TRBV4-1 with TRBJ1-3; D gene unclear. Trimming removed 1 base from V and 0 bases from J, with 7 bases in between. CDR1 MGHRA and CDR2 YSYEKL come from the germline V gene. The CDR3 is made up of 15 amino acids. CDR3 amino acids: CASSQVAYSGNTIYF. The CDR3 bases are TGCGCCAGCAGCCAAGTAGCCTACTCTGGAAACACCATATATTTT.

The V and J genes are TRBV5-4 and TRBJ2-7; D is unresolved. From germline, CDR1 is SGHNT and CDR2 YYREEE (reference sequence). The V and J ends lost 2 bases and 2 bases respectively, with 17 bases between them. The CDR3 has 16 residues. As DNA, the CDR3 is TGTGCCAGCAGCTTTGGGCCTCCCCCGGGCGCCTACGAGCAGTACTTC. Amino acids: CASSFGPPPGAYEQYF.

This clone was observed a handful of times. CDR3 amino acids: CASTIGQGRDYGYTF. Here the CDR3 DNA reads TGTGCCAGCACAATAGGACAGGGGCGCGACTATGGCTACACCTTC. V gene TRBV18 combines with J gene TRBJ1-2; 9 bases match TRBD1. V shed 8 bases and J 3 bases; nucleotides not matched to a gene: 10. CDR3 size: 15 residues. The germline gives CDR1 KGHSH, CDR2 LQKENI.

The rearrangement joins TRBV18 to TRBJ2-2; D is unclear. The germline V and J ends were trimmed by 2 bases and 2 bases, with 6 bases remaining between them. There are 14 residues in the CDR3. The V gene's germline CDR1 is KGHSH and CDR2 LQKENI. In DNA, the CDR3 is TGTGCCAGCTCACCATCCCCCAACACCGGGGAGCTGTTTTTT. Its protein is CASSPSPNTGELFF.

The chain links TRBV27 to TRBJ2-1, with D perhaps TRBD1 or TRBD2 (6 bases each). The germline gives CDR1 MNHEY, CDR2 SMNVEV (reference sequence). V lost 1 base and J 6 bases, leaving 13 bases between the germline ends. The CDR3 has 15 amino acids. The CDR3 reads CASSLFGGLGNEQFF. DNA for the CDR3: TGTGCCAGCAGTTTATTTGGGGGGCTGGGCAATGAGCAGTTCTTC.

This clone was picked up one time. The CDR3 nucleotides read TGTGCCAGCCAGACAGGGACTAGCACAGATACGCAGTATTTT. Translating gives CASQTGTSTDTQYF. The rearrangement uses TRBV21-1 and TRBJ2-3; TRBD1 reflects the table's D call only, with no check against the DNA. TRBV21-1 is a recognized pseudogene. This CDR3 has 14 residues.

This clone was seen only a few times. The gene calls are TRBV5-1 and TRBJ2-5; possibly TRBD2 for D (6 bases). V was cut by 4 bases and J by 1 base, with 23 bases left in between. The CDR3 has 18 amino acids. The germline V gene has CDR1 SGHRS and CDR2 YFSETQ. CDR3 sequence reads: CASSPRLEAVVGQETQYF. The DNA for the CDR3 is TGCGCCAGCAGCCCAAGACTAGAGGCCGTGGTGGGCCAAGAGACCCAGTACTTC.

The chain links TRBV7-9 to TRBJ2-3; weak D call: TRBD1 (6 bases). V lost 2 bases to trimming and J lost 9 bases, with 12 bases between them. Germline CDR1 and CDR2: SEHNR and FQNEAQ (reference sequence). The CDR3 runs to 13 residues. CDR3 region: CASSLRDIGTQYF. The CDR3 DNA reads TGTGCCAGCAGCTTACGGGACATAGGCACGCAGTATTTT.

The chain recombines TRBV19 with TRBJ2-3, with TRBD2 matching 11 bases. The V and J ends lost 5 bases and 2 bases, in that order; junction bases with no gene match: 9. Germline CDR1 reads LNHDA; CDR2 reads SQIVND (reference sequence). The CDR3 spans 17 residues. For the CDR3, the DNA is TGTGCCAGTAGTGTCACCGGGACTAGCGGAATCACAGATACGCAGTATTTT. Amino acids: CASSVTGTSGITDTQYF.

The chain is built from TRBV2 and TRBJ2-5; the match to TRBD2 covers 10 bases. The CDR3 contains 16 residues. Trimming at V came to 7 bases and at J to 2 bases, leaving 10 bases not matched to a gene. Looked up from germline, CDR1 is SNHLY and CDR2 is FYNNEI. The CDR3 bases are TGTGCCAGCATAGCCAGGACTAGCGGAGTACAAGAGACCCAGTACTTC. It specifies CASIARTSGVQETQYF.

This chain joins TRBV27 and TRBJ2-7; the match to TRBD1 covers 7 bases. The trim removed 5 bases at V and 3 bases at J, leaving 10 bases unmatched. The germline V gene encodes CDR1 MNHEY and CDR2 SMNVEV (reference sequence). This CDR3 comprises 15 residues. Here the CDR3 DNA reads TGTGCCAGCAGTCCCCGACAGGGCGGATACTACGAGCAGTACTTC. This encodes CASSPRQGGYYEQYF.

The chain carries TRBV14 and TRBJ2-2, with D perhaps being TRBD1 or TRBD2 (5 bases each). CDR1 and CDR2 (germline): SGHDN, FVKESK. The CDR3 runs to 17 residues. Trimming pared 6 bases from V and 0 bases from J, leaving 17 bases between. The CDR3 reads CASRPSGTLTNTGELFF. In nucleotides, the CDR3 is TGTGCCAGCAGGCCCTCCGGGACGCTCACGAACACCGGGGAGCTGTTTTTT. Supplemented by reference TRBV14 and TRBJ2-2, the full variable domain reads EAGVTQFPSHSVIEKGQTVTLRCDPISGHDNLYWYRRVMGKEIKFLLHFVKESKQDESGMPNNRFLAERTGGTYSTLKVQPAELEDSGVYFCASRPSGTLTNTGELFFGEGSRLTVL.

This chain links TRBV7-9 with TRBJ2-6; D possibly corresponds to TRBD2 (7 bases). CDR3 length: 18 amino acids. Germline lookup yields CDR1 SEHNR and CDR2 FQNEAQ (reference sequence). Trimming took off 5 bases at V and 3 bases at J, with 20 bases between the two ends. The CDR3 DNA reads as TGTGCCAGCAGCGAAGGACGGGGGGCTGTGGTTGGGGCCAACGTCCTGACTTTC. Translated: CASSEGRGAVVGANVLTF.

The rearrangement links TRBV4-1 to TRBJ2-7; 11 nucleotides match TRBD1. CDR3 size: 17 residues. Germline CDR1 is MGHRA and CDR2 is YSYEKL. Germline trimming cut 1 base from V and 2 bases from J; bases unmatched to any gene: 7. As DNA, the CDR3 is TGCGCCAGCAGCCAAGTCTGGATGGGACAGGGGGCCTACGAGCAGTACTTC. It is translated as CASSQVWMGQGAYEQYF.

The J gene is TRBJ2-3, the V gene TRBV7-2, with D unclear. The CDR3 covers 12 residues. Trimming stripped 3 bases from V and 10 bases from J, with 11 bases between. CDR1 and CDR2 from the germline V gene are SGHTA and FQGNSA. The CDR3 loop is CASSFSLIAQYF. The CDR3 DNA follows: TGTGCCAGCAGCTTCAGTTTGATAGCGCAGTATTTT.

In its sample, this clone was seen a few times. V and J are TRBV5-1 and TRBJ2-3; possibly TRBD1 for D (6 bases). The CDR3 totals 16 residues. Germline-derived CDR1 and CDR2 are SGHRS and YFSETQ. Trimming stripped 4 bases from V and 0 bases from J, with 15 bases between. The CDR3 DNA follows: TGCGCCAGCAGCCCGGATGGGGGCTTCAGCACAGATACGCAGTATTTT. It encodes CASSPDGGFSTDTQYF.

V usage is TRBV5-4 and J usage is TRBJ1-1; D remains ambiguous. The ends were cut back, 3 bases at V and 8 bases at J, with 8 bases in the middle. From germline, CDR1 is SGHNT and CDR2 YYREEE (reference sequence). The CDR3 is 11 amino acids. Written as DNA, the CDR3 is TGTGCCAGCAGCTACCGAGGGGAAGCTTTCTTT. This encodes CASSYRGEAFF.

The CDR3 DNA reads TGTGCCAGCAACGCAGGGGGCTCCTACGAGCAGTACTTC. It specifies CASNAGGSYEQYF. The rearrangement joins TRBV2 to TRBJ2-7; 7 nucleotides agree with TRBD1. The germline V gene has CDR1 SNHLY and CDR2 FYNNEI. J was trimmed by 0 bases and V by 7 bases; bases with no gene match: 3. The CDR3 has 13 residues.

There are a few counts of this clone. The V gene is TRBV6-5, the J gene TRBJ2-2; the D gene is possibly TRBD1 (5 bases). Trimming took off 0 bases at V and 5 bases at J, with 10 bases between the two ends. The V gene's germline CDR1 is MNHEY and CDR2 SVGAGI. There are 15 residues in the CDR3. The CDR3 DNA sequence: TGTGCCAGCAGTTACTCGACACCAGGGACCGGGGAGCTGTTTTTT. Translating gives CASSYSTPGTGELFF.

The DNA of the CDR3 is TGTGCCAGCAGTGTACAGGGGTCCGGGGAGCTGTTTTTT. Protein: CASSVQGSGELFF. V is TRBV2 and J is TRBJ2-2; TRBD1 agrees at 7 bases. Germline CDR1 and CDR2: SNHLY and FYNNEI. The V and J ends lost 4 bases and 6 bases, in that order; junction bases with no gene match: 2. This CDR3 is built from 13 residues.

The gene calls are TRBV28 and TRBJ2-3; unclear D gene. Germline V gene data show CDR1 as MDHEN and CDR2 as SYDVKM. The CDR3 is 14 residues long. The germline V and J ends were trimmed by 4 bases and 3 bases, with 11 bases remaining between them. CDR3 nucleotide sequence: TGTGCCAGCAGTTATTTCGGTGGGACAGATACGCAGTATTTT. This codes for CASSYFGGTDTQYF.

V is TRBV13 and J is TRBJ2-7, with 9 bases that match TRBD1. Trimming cost V 5 bases and J 5 bases; bases outside gene matches: 13. Germline CDR1 PRHDT, CDR2 FYEKMQ (reference sequence). This CDR3 is 16 amino acids long. The DNA of the CDR3 is TGTGCCAGCAGCCCCCTCGGGACAGGGCCCCCAAACGAGCAGTACTTC. This translates into CASSPLGTGPPNEQYF. The whole variable domain, filled in from reference TRBV13 and TRBJ2-7, reads AAGVIQSPRHLIKEKRETATLKCYPIPRHDTVYWYQQGPGQDPQFLISFYEKMQSDKGSIPDRFSAQQFSDYHSELNMSSLELGDSALYFCASSPLGTGPPNEQYFGPGTRLTVT.

J is TRBJ2-3 and V is TRBV7-8, with D perhaps matching TRBD2 (5 bases). This CDR3 spans 17 amino acids. V was clipped by 1 base and J by 1 base, with 15 bases between them. Germline V gene lookup returns CDR1 SGHVS and CDR2 FQNEAQ. CDR3 coding DNA: TGTGCCAGCAGCTTAGGCCTCTTGGGCGGGCGCACAGATACGCAGTATTTT. Residues: CASSLGLLGGRTDTQYF.

The table lists this clone with a count of one. V usage is TRBV7-2 and J usage is TRBJ2-7; D is undetermined. Germline V lookup: CDR1 SGHTA, CDR2 FQGNSA. The length of the CDR3 is 13 residues. Trimming removed 1 base from V and 5 bases from J, with 9 bases in between. The CDR3 DNA reads TGTGCCAGCAGCTTAGTTGGTTCCAACGAGCAGTACTTC. It translates to CASSLVGSNEQYF.